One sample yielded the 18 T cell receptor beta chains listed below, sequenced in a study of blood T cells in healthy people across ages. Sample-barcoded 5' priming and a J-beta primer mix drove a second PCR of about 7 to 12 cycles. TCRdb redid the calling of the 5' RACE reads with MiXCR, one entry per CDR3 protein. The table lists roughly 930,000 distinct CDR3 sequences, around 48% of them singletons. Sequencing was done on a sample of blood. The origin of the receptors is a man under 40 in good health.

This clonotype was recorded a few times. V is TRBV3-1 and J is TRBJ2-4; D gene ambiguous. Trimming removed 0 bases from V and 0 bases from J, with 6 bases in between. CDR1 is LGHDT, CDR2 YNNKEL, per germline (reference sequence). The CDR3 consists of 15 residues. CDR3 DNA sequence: TGTGCCAGCAGCCAAGAGAGACTAGCCAAAAACATTCAGTACTTC. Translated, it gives CASSQERLAKNIQYF.

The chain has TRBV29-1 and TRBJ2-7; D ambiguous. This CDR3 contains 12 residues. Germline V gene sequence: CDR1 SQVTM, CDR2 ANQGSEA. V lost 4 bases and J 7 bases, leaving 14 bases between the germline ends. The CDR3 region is CSVGSSYNEQYF. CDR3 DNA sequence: TGCAGCGTTGGGAGCAGCTACAATGAGCAGTACTTC.

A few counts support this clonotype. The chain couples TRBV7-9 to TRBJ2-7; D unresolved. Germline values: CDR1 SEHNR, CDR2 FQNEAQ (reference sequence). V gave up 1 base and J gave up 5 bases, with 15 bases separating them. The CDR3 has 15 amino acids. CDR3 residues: CASSLDGQAFNEQYF. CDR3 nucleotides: TGTGCCAGCAGCTTAGATGGTCAAGCGTTCAACGAGCAGTACTTC. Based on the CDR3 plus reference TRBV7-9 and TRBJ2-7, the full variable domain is DTGVSQNPRHKITKRGQNVTFRCDPISEHNRLYWYRQTLGQGPEFLTYFQNEAQLEKSRLLSDRFSAERPKGSFSTLEIQRTEQGDSAMYLCASSLDGQAFNEQYFGPGTRLTVT.

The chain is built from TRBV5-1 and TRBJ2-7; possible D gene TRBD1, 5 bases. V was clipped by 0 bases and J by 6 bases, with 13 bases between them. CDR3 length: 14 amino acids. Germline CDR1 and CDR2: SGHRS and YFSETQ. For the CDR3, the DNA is TGCGCCAGCAGCTTGGGCAGGGATTCTCTCGAGCAGTACTTC. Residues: CASSLGRDSLEQYF. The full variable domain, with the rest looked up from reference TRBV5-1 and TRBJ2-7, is KAGVTQTPRYLIKTRGQQVTLSCSPISGHRSVSWYQQTPGQGLQFLFEYFSETQRNKGNFPGRFSGRQFSNSRSEMNVSTLELGDSALYLCASSLGRDSLEQYFGPGTRLTVT.

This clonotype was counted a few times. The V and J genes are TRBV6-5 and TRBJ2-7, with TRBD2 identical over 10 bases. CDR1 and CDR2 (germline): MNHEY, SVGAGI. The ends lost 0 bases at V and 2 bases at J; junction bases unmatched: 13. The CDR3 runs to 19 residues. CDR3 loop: CASSYSVRRLAGDPYEQYF. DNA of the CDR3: TGTGCCAGCAGTTACTCAGTCCGCCGCCTAGCGGGGGATCCCTACGAGCAGTACTTC.

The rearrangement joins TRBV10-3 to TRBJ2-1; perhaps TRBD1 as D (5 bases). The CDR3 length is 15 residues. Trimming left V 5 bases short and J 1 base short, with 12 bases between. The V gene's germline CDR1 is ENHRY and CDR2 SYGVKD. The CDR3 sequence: CAISSQGASYNEQFF. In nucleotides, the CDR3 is TGTGCCATCAGTTCGCAGGGTGCGTCCTACAATGAGCAGTTCTTC.

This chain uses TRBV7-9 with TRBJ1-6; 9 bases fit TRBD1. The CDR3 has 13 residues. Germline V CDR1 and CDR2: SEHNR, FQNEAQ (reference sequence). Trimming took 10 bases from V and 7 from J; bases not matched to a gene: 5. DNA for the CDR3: TGTGCCACCGTGGGACAGGGAAATTCACCCCTCCACTTT. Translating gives CATVGQGNSPLHF.

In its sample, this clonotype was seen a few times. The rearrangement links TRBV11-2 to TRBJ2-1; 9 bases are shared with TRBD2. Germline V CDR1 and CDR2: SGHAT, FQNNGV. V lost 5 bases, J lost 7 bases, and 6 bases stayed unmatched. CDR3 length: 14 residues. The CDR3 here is CASSPLAGPNEQFF. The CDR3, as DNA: TGTGCCAGCAGCCCACTAGCGGGCCCTAATGAGCAGTTCTTC. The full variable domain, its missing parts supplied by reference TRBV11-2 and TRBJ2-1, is EAGVAQSPRYKIIEKRQSVAFWCNPISGHATLYWYQQILGQGPKLLIQFQNNGVVDDSQLPKDRFSAERLKGVDSTLKIQPAKLEDSAVYLCASSPLAGPNEQFFGPGTRLTVL.

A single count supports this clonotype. The CDR3 sequence is CASRLGGGDTQYF. The CDR3 bases are TGCGCCAGCAGACTCGGGGGAGGGGATACGCAGTATTTT. This chain links TRBV5-1 with TRBJ2-3, with 7 bases aligning to TRBD2. The CDR3 is 13 residues long. Trimming removed 5 bases from V and 6 bases from J; junction bases left unmatched: 6. The germline CDR1 and CDR2 sequences are SGHRS and YFSETQ.

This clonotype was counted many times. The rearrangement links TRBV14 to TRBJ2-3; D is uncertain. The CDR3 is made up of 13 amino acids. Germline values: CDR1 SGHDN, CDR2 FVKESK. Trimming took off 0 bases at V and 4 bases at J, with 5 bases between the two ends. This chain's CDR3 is CASSQDLADTQYF. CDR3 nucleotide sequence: TGTGCCAGCAGCCAAGATTTGGCAGATACGCAGTATTTT.

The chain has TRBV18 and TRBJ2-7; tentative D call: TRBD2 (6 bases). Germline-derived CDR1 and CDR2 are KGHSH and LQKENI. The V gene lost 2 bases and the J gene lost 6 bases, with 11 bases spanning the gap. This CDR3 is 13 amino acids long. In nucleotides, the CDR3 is TGTGCCAGCTCACCAAACGGGGAGGCCGAGCAGTACTTC. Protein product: CASSPNGEAEQYF.

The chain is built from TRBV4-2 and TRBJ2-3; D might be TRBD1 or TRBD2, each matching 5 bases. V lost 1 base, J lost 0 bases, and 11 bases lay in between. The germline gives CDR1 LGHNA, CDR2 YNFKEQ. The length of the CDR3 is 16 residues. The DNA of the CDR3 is TGTGCCAGCAGCCAAGTAACGGGACGAAGCACAGATACGCAGTATTTT. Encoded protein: CASSQVTGRSTDTQYF.

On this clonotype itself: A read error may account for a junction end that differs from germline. The CDR3 DNA reads TGCAGTGCCACCTCGACACGGATGAACCCTGAAGCTTTCTTT. Protein product: CSATSTRMNPEAFF. The chain combines TRBV20-1 with TRBJ1-1, with D hard to call. This CDR3 has 14 amino acids. In germline, CDR1 is DFQATT, CDR2 SNEGSKA (reference sequence).

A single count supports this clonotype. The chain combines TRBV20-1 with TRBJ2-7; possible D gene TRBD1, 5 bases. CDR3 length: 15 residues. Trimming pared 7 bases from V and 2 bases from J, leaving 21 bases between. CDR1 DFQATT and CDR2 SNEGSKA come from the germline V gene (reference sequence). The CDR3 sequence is CSVSRFAGPAYEQYF. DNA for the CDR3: TGCAGTGTTAGTCGGTTTGCAGGGCCCGCCTACGAGCAGTACTTC.

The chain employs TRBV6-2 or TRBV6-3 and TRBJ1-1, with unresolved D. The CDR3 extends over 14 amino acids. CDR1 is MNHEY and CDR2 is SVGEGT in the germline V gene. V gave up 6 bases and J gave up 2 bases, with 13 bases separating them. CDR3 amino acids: CASSPPEGNTEAFF. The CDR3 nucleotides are TGTGCCAGCAGCCCACCGGAGGGAAACACTGAAGCTTTCTTT.

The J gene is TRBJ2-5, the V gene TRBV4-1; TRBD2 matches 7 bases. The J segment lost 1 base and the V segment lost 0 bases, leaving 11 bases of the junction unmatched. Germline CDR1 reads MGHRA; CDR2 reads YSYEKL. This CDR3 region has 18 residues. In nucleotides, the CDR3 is TGCGCCAGCAGCCAAGATTACCCCGGAGCGGGGCCCCAAGAGACCCAGTACTTC. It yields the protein CASSQDYPGAGPQETQYF.

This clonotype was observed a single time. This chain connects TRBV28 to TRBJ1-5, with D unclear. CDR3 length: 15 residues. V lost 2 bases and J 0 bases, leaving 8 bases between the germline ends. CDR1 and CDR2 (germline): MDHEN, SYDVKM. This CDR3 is CASSLHPLSNQPQHF. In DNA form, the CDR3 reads TGTGCCAGCAGTTTACACCCTCTTAGCAATCAGCCCCAGCATTTT.

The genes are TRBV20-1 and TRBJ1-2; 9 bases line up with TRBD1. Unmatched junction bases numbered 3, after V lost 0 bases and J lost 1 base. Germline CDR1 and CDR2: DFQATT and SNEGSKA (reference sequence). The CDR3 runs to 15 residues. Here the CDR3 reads CSAREGQGINYGYTF. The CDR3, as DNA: TGCAGTGCTAGAGAAGGACAGGGGATTAACTATGGCTACACCTTC.